This T cell receptor beta chain was observed in a study of T cells after yellow fever vaccination. Study-wide context: The authors prepared low-cell-number fractions using SMART-Seq v4 Ultra Low Input.

Study outcomes and limitations: Though it reached lower strength, the secondary response hit its peak faster, day 5 versus 15. Clones from primary vaccination mostly reappeared after the booster (around 96% CD4, approximately 86% CD8).

There are many counts of this clonotype. The antigen is not known. Template switching with 5'RACE generated the TCR cDNA and added a universal primer site and UMIs. TCRdb fed the 5' RACE reads into MiXCR, producing one record per CDR3 protein. Here the sample spans a few hundred thousand distinct CDR3 sequences, over 4% being singletons. The TCR originated in a man aged 18 to 30 who received the YFV17D yellow fever vaccine. The specimen comprised PBMCs, sampled 5 days after the yellow fever booster vaccination.

The chain's CDR3 is CATNPGGGRLDYGYTF. The DNA for the CDR3 is TGCGCCACAAACCCGGGCGGGGGGCGCTTGGACTATGGCTACACCTTC. This sequence joins TRBV5-1 and TRBJ1-2; D perhaps matches TRBD1 (6 bases). V dropped 9 bases and J dropped 3 bases, with 24 bases sitting between them. The germline V gene has CDR1 SGHRS and CDR2 YFSETQ. The CDR3 consists of 16 residues.